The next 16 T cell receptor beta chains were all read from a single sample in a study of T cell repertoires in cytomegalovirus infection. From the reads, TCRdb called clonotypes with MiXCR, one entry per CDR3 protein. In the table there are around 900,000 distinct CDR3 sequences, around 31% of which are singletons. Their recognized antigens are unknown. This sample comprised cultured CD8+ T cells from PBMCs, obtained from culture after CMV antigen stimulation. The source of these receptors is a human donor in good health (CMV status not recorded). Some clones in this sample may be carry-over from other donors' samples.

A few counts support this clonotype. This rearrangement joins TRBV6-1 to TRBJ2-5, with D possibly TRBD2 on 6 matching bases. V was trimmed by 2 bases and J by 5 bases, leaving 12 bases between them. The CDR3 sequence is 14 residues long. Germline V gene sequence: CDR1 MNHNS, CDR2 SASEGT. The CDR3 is CASSEWAGHETQYF. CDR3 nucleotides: TGTGCCAGCAGTGAATGGGCGGGGCATGAGACCCAGTACTTC.

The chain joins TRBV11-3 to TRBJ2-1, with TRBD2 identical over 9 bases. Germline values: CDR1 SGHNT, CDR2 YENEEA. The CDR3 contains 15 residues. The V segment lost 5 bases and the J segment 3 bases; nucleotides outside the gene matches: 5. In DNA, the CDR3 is TGTGCCAGCAGCAACGGACTAGCGATCTACAATGAGCAGTTCTTC. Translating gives CASSNGLAIYNEQFF.

Written as DNA, the CDR3 is TGTGCCAGCAGTTCACCGAGGACAGGGGGTTGGAGTTCTATGAACACTGAAGCTTTCTTT. This translates into CASSSPRTGGWSSMNTEAFF. The rearrangement uses TRBV6-2 or TRBV6-3 and TRBJ1-1, with 10 bases lining up with TRBD1. The germline V gene encodes CDR1 MNHEY and CDR2 SVGEGT. CDR3 size: 20 residues. Losses at the gene ends were 4 bases for V and 0 bases for J; bases not matched to a gene: 17.

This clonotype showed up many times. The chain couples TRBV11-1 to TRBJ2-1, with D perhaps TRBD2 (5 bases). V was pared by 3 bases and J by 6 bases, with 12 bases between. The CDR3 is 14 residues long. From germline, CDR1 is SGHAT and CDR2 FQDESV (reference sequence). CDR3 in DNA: TGTGCCAGCAGCTTCAAGATCGCGGGCAATGAGCAGTTCTTC. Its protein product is CASSFKIAGNEQFF.

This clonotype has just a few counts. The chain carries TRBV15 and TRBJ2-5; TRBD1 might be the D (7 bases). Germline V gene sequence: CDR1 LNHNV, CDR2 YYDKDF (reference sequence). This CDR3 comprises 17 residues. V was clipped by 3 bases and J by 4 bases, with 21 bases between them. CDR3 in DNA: TGTGCCACCAGCAGTAGTCTAGGAGGGGGCAGGGGAGAGACCCAGTACTTC. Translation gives CATSSSLGGGRGETQYF.

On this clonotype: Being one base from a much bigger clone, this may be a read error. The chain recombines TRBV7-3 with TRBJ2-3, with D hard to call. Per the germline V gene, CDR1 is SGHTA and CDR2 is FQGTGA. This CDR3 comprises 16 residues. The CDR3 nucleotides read TGTACCAGCAGCTCCAGTTCGATGGTTGGGGCAGATACGCAGTATTTT. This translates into CTSSSSSMVGADTQYF.

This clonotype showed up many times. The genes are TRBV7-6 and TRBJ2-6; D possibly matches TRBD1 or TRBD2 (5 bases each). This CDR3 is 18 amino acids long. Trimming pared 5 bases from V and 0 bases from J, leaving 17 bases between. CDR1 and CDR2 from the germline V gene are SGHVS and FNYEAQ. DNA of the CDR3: TGTGCCAGCAGCCCCCTTGGGGGTACCCTCTCTGGGGCCAACGTCCTGACTTTC. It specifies CASSPLGGTLSGANVLTF.

The CDR3 reads CSARDPMWGELFF. CDR3 DNA sequence: TGCAGTGCTAGGGATCCTATGTGGGGGGAGCTGTTTTTT. The gene calls are TRBV20-1 and TRBJ2-2; D remains unclear. Germline V gene lookup returns CDR1 DFQATT and CDR2 SNEGSKA (reference sequence). This CDR3 is built from 13 residues. Trimming removed 3 bases at V and 8 bases at J, with 13 bases between.

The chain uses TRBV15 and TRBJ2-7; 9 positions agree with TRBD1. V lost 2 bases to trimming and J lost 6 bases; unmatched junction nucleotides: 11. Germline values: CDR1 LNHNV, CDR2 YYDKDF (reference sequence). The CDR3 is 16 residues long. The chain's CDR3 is CATSRRTGVMDGEQYF. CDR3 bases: TGTGCCACCAGCAGACGGACAGGGGTTATGGATGGCGAGCAGTACTTC.

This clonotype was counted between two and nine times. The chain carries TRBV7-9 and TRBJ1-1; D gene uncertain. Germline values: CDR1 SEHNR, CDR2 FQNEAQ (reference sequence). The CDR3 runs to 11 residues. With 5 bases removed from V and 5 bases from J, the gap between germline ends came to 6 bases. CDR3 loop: CASSPKTEAFF. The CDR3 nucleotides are TGTGCCAGCAGCCCGAAAACTGAAGCTTTCTTT.

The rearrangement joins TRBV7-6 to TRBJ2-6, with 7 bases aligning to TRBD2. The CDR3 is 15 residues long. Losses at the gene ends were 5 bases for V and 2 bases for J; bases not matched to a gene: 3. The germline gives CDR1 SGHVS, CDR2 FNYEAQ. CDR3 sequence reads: CASSPAGTGANVLTF. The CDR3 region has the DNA TGTGCCAGCAGCCCAGCGGGGACTGGGGCCAACGTCCTGACTTTC.

The CDR3, as DNA: TGTGCCAGCAGTTACTCGAGGTGGGGGAGGGATACGCAGTATTTT. This translates into CASSYSRWGRDTQYF. V usage is TRBV6-6 and J usage is TRBJ2-3; TRBD2 is a possible D gene (6 bases). The CDR3 spans 15 residues. Germline lookup yields CDR1 MNHNY and CDR2 SVGAGI (reference sequence). V lost 0 bases and J 6 bases, leaving 13 bases between the germline ends.

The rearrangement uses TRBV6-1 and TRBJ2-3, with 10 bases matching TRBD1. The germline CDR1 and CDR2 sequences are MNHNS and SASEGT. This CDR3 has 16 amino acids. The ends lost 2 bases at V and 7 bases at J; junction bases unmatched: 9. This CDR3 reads CASSELSGQGKNTQYF. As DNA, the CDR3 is TGTGCCAGCAGTGAATTATCGGGACAGGGGAAAAATACGCAGTATTTT.

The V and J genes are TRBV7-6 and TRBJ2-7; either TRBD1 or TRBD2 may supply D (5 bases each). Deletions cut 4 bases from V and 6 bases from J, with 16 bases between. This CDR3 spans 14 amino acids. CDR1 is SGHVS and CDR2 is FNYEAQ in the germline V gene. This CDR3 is CASSSGPQRGEQYF. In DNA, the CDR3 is TGTGCCAGCAGCTCGGGACCCCAGAGGGGCGAGCAGTACTTC.

The CDR3 spells CASSISRGIYNEQFF. The CDR3 DNA sequence: TGTGCCAGTAGTATCTCCAGGGGTATATACAATGAGCAGTTCTTC. This chain links TRBV19 with TRBJ2-1; D is perhaps TRBD1 (6 bases). V was shortened by 3 bases and J by 4 bases, with 13 bases between the two germline ends. This CDR3 is 15 amino acids long. Germline V gene data show CDR1 as LNHDA and CDR2 as SQIVND (reference sequence).

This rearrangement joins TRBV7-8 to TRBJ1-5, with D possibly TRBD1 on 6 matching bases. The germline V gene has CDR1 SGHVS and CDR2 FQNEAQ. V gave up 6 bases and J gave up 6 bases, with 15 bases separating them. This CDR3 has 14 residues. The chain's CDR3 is CASSFNREAQPQHF. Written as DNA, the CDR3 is TGTGCCAGCAGTTTTAACAGGGAGGCTCAGCCCCAGCATTTT.